This T cell receptor (beta chain) was recovered during a study of cytomegalovirus exposure and HLA in healthy donors. In the PCR, 60 Vbeta and 13 Jbeta primers were used. Under the authors' procedure: Roughly 10 million shared chains were among roughly 81 million unique TCR beta chains counted in a later analysis. Assay: immunoSEQ multiplex PCR; the TCRdb copy retains only in-frame clones and omits some. Clone size and the V and J calls come from that table; the DNA yielded D and trimming. The sample has over 80,000 clones; about 81% are singletons. The ends lost 4 bases at V and 3 bases at J; junction bases unmatched: 6. The germline V gene encodes CDR1 MGHRA and CDR2 YSYEKL. CDR3 length equals 15 residues.

The chain links TRBV4-1 to TRBJ1-5; 7 bases line up with TRBD1. The sample was PBMCs. The sequence was collected from a man in his forties or fifties in good health and CMV-seropositive. CDR3 sequence: CASSLGTDSNQPQHF. For the CDR3, the DNA is TGCGCCAGCAGCCTCGGGACAGATTCCAATCAGCCCCAGCATTTT.